The rows below give T cell receptor beta chains drawn from one sample of a study of blood T cell repertoires in COVID-19. The data were produced by immunoSEQ multiplex PCR, yet TCRdb's version contains in-frame clones alone and is incomplete. In the table there are 110,000 or so clones, more than 65% of which are singletons. Sequenced sample: peripheral blood. Receptor source: a man aged 50 or older with acute or convalescent COVID-19. Each CDR3 is given with its conserved first and last residue. The D gene is left open where the match is weak. Some rows have no size entry. The others give once, few or many, or a class for an expanded clone.

j_gene	v_gene	abundance	d_gene	CDR3aa	CDR3nt
TRBJ1-6	TRBV6-4	.	TRBD1	CASREDSRGNSPLHF	TGTGCCAGCAGGGAGGACAGCAGGGGGAATTCACCCCTCCACTTT
TRBJ1-2	TRBV12-3/TRBV12-4	.	TRBD1	CASSPGQGGGYTF	TGTGCCAGCAGTCCCGGACAGGGGGGAGGCTACACCTTC
TRBJ1-4	TRBV5-1	.	.	CASSVTGTANEKLFF	TGCGCCAGCAGCGTAACCGGGACTGCTAATGAAAAACTGTTTTTT
TRBJ2-7	TRBV11-2	.	TRBD1	CASSLGTGQGYEQYF	TGTGCCAGCAGCTTAGGGACGGGACAGGGCTACGAGCAGTACTTC
TRBJ2-3	TRBV24-1	few	TRBD2	CATSDPYESGGAKGTQYF	TGTGCCACCAGTGACCCATATGAGAGCGGGGGGGCGAAGGGTACGCAGTATTTT
TRBJ2-3	TRBV19	.	.	CASSIPPRGTQYF	TGTGCCAGTAGTATCCCACCCCGGGGTACGCAGTATTTT
TRBJ2-5	TRBV2	.	.	CASSKRQDQETQYF	TGTGCCAGCAGTAAAAGACAGGACCAAGAGACCCAGTACTTC
TRBJ1-2	TRBV5-1	.	.	CASSSQGRGYGYTF	TGCGCCAGCAGCTCTCAGGGGAGGGGCTATGGCTACACCTTC
TRBJ2-7	TRBV3-1/TRBV3-2	once	TRBD1	CASSHGTGYPLIPYEQYF	TGTGCCAGCAGCCACGGGACAGGTTACCCTTTGATCCCCTACGAGCAGTACTTC
TRBJ2-1	TRBV29-1	.	.	CSVEELVAPSNEQFF	TGCAGCGTTGAAGAGCTTGTGGCCCCATCGAATGAGCAGTTCTTC
TRBJ1-1	TRBV10-3	few	.	CAISSIRAAGYTEAFF	TGTGCCATCAGTTCAATAAGGGCAGCGGGATACACTGAAGCTTTCTTT
TRBJ2-5	TRBV6-2/TRBV6-3	.	.	CASSYAGRGTTETQYF	TGTGCCAGCAGTTACGCTGGCAGGGGCACCACGGAGACCCAGTACTTC
TRBJ1-1	TRBV5-1	.	TRBD1	CASSIRDRGRTEAFF	TGCGCCAGCAGCATCCGGGACAGGGGGCGAACTGAAGCTTTCTTT
TRBJ2-6	TRBV2	.	TRBD1	CASSLPGQGDSGANVLTF	TGTGCCAGCAGTTTACCGGGACAGGGGGACTCTGGGGCCAACGTCCTGACTTTC
TRBJ1-4	TRBV28	.	TRBD1	CASSLPTGGNEKLFF	TGTGCCAGCAGTTTACCGACAGGGGGGAATGAAAAACTGTTTTTT
TRBJ2-2	TRBV6-6	.	TRBD1	CASSPQGARNTGELFF	TGTGCCAGCAGCCCCCAGGGGGCGCGGAACACCGGGGAGCTGTTTTTT
TRBJ2-2	TRBV2	.	.	CASRGQGRHTGELFF	TGTGCCAGCAGGGGCCAGGGAAGGCACACCGGGGAGCTGTTTTTT